This record looks at one T cell receptor (beta chain) sequence and its context. What it binds is not known. This specimen comes from a study of blood T cells in healthy people across ages. The second PCR ran about 6 to 12 cycles with a sample-barcoded 5' primer and J-beta primers. Each cDNA molecule was tagged by a template-switch adaptor that had 12 random nucleotides. One entry per CDR3 protein results from TCRdb running MiXCR on the 5' RACE reads. The sample yields about 2 million distinct CDR3 sequences, less than 50% seen once. The CDR3 totals 12 residues. V shed 5 bases, J shed 7 bases, and the junction held 5 bases outside the gene matches. CDR1 is SEHNR and CDR2 is FQNEAQ in the germline V gene (reference sequence). Findings of the study overall: Naive CD4+ cell counts and diversity both ran higher in long-lived than in aged donors.

The rearrangement links TRBV7-9 to TRBJ2-7; 7 bases are shared with TRBD1. This clonotype was obtained from a woman in her thirties or forties in good health. Sequenced material: blood. The CDR3 reads CASSPGQREQYF. Written as DNA, the CDR3 is TGTGCCAGCAGCCCGGGACAGAGAGAGCAGTACTTC.